This T cell receptor beta chain was recovered during a study of post-analysis software for immune sequencing data. Findings and limits, study-wide: When patients were compared with controls, five TRBV segments were more frequent, TRBV5-6, TRBV5-1 and TRBV20-1 among them.

Unique molecular identifiers were carried by the TCR beta cDNA libraries. Using its own MiXCR run on the PCR reads, TCRdb lists one record per CDR3 protein. The sample lists fewer than 550,000 distinct CDR3 sequences, 34% occurring once. The V and J ends lost 7 bases and 0 bases, in that order; junction bases with no gene match: 6. Germline V gives CDR1 MNHEY, CDR2 SMNVEV (reference sequence). The CDR3 sequence is 16 residues long. As for this clonotype: Its antigen is unknown.

The sample was blood. The TCR was taken from a girl aged 2-17 years with multiple sclerosis. The J gene is TRBJ2-3, the V gene TRBV27; TRBD2 aligns across 11 bases. This chain's CDR3 is CASTPSGGSSTDTQYF. The CDR3 nucleotides read TGTGCCAGCACCCCTAGCGGGGGGTCTAGCACAGATACGCAGTATTTT.